Following are 29 T cell receptor beta chains from one sample sequenced in a study of blood T cell repertoires in COVID-19 (dated by TCRdb to about 2020). The protocol used for the library was the immunoSEQ multiplex PCR assay. The clones in this table, taken by TCRdb from immuneACCESS, are in-frame only. Not every clone is retained; where verified, under half of the shortfall comes from an unresolved V gene, and the cause of the rest is unknown. This sample gives roughly 230,000 clones in total; 90% of them show up just once. The ten largest account for around 1.9% of the sample. What was sequenced was peripheral blood. These TCRs come from a woman aged 60 to 75 with COVID-19, enrolled during active disease.

In this sample, this clone turned up once. The chain employs TRBV6-6 and TRBJ1-4; 7 nucleotides match TRBD1. The trim removed 5 bases at V and 6 bases at J, leaving 9 bases unmatched. Looked up from germline, CDR1 is MNHNY and CDR2 is SVGAGI (reference sequence). The CDR3 extends over 15 amino acids. CDR3 residues: CASSGPGGRDEKLFF. For the CDR3, the DNA is TGTGCCAGCAGTGGTCCAGGGGGAAGGGATGAAAAACTGTTTTTT.

The rearrangement joins TRBV2 to TRBJ2-1, with a possible D match to TRBD2 (7 bases). V lost 6 bases and J 1 base, leaving 13 bases between the germline ends. The CDR3 contains 15 residues. Germline V lookup: CDR1 SNHLY, CDR2 FYNNEI. The CDR3 reads CASSTGGASYNEQFF. The CDR3 DNA is TGTGCCAGCAGCACTGGGGGGGCGTCCTACAATGAGCAGTTCTTC.

V gene TRBV30 combines with J gene TRBJ1-3; no reliable D call. The V end lost 4 bases, the J end lost 0 bases, and 13 bases lay between the germline ends. CDR1 GTSNPN and CDR2 SVGIG come from the germline V gene (reference sequence). The CDR3 has 15 residues. The CDR3 sequence is CAWNLGRSSGNTIYF. CDR3 bases: TGTGCCTGGAACCTGGGGAGGAGCTCTGGAAACACCATATATTTT.

V gene TRBV30 combines with J gene TRBJ1-5; 9 bases are shared with TRBD1. Germline V lookup: CDR1 GTSNPN, CDR2 SVGIG (reference sequence). The CDR3 is 14 residues long. Trimming removed 5 bases from V and 7 bases from J; junction bases left unmatched: 9. CDR3 sequence (DNA): TGTGCCTGGGGGGGACAGGGTCTTGGGCAGCCCCAGCATTTT. It translates to CAWGGQGLGQPQHF.

V usage is TRBV19 and J usage is TRBJ1-2, with D possibly being TRBD1 (6 bases). Trimming shortened V by 3 bases and J by 5 bases, and 19 bases separated the two germline ends. The CDR3 sequence is 16 residues long. Germline V lookup: CDR1 LNHDA, CDR2 SQIVND (reference sequence). The CDR3 DNA follows: TGTGCCAGTAGTATTTCCCGACCGACAGGAAGATATGGCTACACCTTC. Residues: CASSISRPTGRYGYTF.

The chain employs TRBV6-4 and TRBJ2-3; 13 nucleotides match TRBD2. J was trimmed by 4 bases and V by 4 bases; bases with no gene match: 2. CDR3 length: 15 residues. Germline CDR1 is MRHNA and CDR2 is SNTAGT. CDR3 amino acids: CASSVLAGGPDTQYF. The DNA of the CDR3 is TGTGCCAGCAGTGTACTAGCGGGGGGGCCAGATACGCAGTATTTT.

V and J are TRBV3-1 (or the pseudogene TRBV3-2) and TRBJ1-1; possible D gene TRBD1, 5 bases. V was shortened by 4 bases and J by 0 bases, with 6 bases between the two germline ends. Germline lookup yields CDR1 LGHDT and CDR2 YNNKEL (reference sequence). This CDR3 region has 13 residues. CDR3 protein: CASSPTVNTEAFF. The CDR3 region has the DNA TGTGCCAGCAGCCCGACAGTGAACACTGAAGCTTTCTTT.

This sequence joins TRBV7-9 and TRBJ1-4; no reliable D call. This CDR3 is built from 15 residues. V gave up 5 bases and J gave up 8 bases, with 18 bases separating them. CDR1 is SEHNR, CDR2 FQNEAQ, per germline (reference sequence). Here the CDR3 DNA reads TGTGCCAGCAGCGTCCAGACGGGTGTTGGAGAAAAACTGTTTTTT. Translating gives CASSVQTGVGEKLFF.

The J gene is TRBJ2-5, the V gene TRBV5-4, with TRBD2 identical over 7 bases. CDR1 SGHNT and CDR2 YYREEE come from the germline V gene (reference sequence). V shed 0 bases and J 2 bases; nucleotides not matched to a gene: 7. This CDR3 is 16 amino acids long. In nucleotides, the CDR3 is TGTGCCAGCAGCTTGGGATACCGGGGGGTTCAAGAGACCCAGTACTTC. Its translation is CASSLGYRGVQETQYF.

The chain has TRBV10-2 and TRBJ1-2; unclear D gene. The CDR3 has 13 residues. Trimming took 6 bases from V and 4 from J, leaving 12 bases between them. Germline CDR1 is WSHSY and CDR2 is SAAADI. The DNA for the CDR3 is TGCGCCAGCAGCCAAAGATCGGGCTATGGCTACACCTTC. Translation gives CASSQRSGYGYTF.

The V call is TRBV5-1, the J call TRBJ1-2; the D is unclear. Between the trimmed V and J ends, which lost 6 bases and 4 bases, there was a span of 19 bases. The CDR3 spans 15 residues. Germline CDR1 is SGHRS and CDR2 is YFSETQ. CDR3 loop: CASKGDGASLYGYTF. Written as DNA, the CDR3 is TGCGCCAGCAAAGGTGACGGAGCCTCCCTCTATGGCTACACCTTC. The full variable domain, rest sourced from reference TRBV5-1 and TRBJ1-2, is KAGVTQTPRYLIKTRGQQVTLSCSPISGHRSVSWYQQTPGQGLQFLFEYFSETQRNKGNFPGRFSGRQFSNSRSEMNVSTLELGDSALYLCASKGDGASLYGYTFGSGTRLTVV.

The gene calls are TRBV7-9 and TRBJ1-2, with D possibly TRBD1 on 5 matching bases. V dropped 4 bases and J dropped 7 bases, with 19 bases sitting between them. The CDR3 length is 15 residues. CDR1 is SEHNR, CDR2 FQNEAQ, per germline (reference sequence). Here the CDR3 DNA reads TGTGCCAGCAGCTCCGGGGGACGGGGGGTGGCTGGCTACACCTTC. This gives the protein CASSSGGRGVAGYTF.

The chain uses TRBV6-5 and TRBJ2-1, with 7 bases aligning to TRBD1. CDR3 size: 14 residues. The J segment lost 12 bases and the V segment lost 6 bases, leaving 14 bases of the junction unmatched. Per germline, CDR1 MNHEY and CDR2 SVGAGI. The CDR3 nucleotides are TGTGCCAGCAGCGTTACCGGGACAGTCGAAGTGCAGTTCTTC. Protein product: CASSVTGTVEVQFF.

The chain employs TRBV19 and TRBJ1-1; D is unresolved. V was trimmed by 7 bases and J by 3 bases, leaving 18 bases between them. CDR3 length equals 15 residues. Germline V lookup: CDR1 LNHDA, CDR2 SQIVND (reference sequence). The CDR3 bases are TGTGCCAGTATCCGCCTTGTCGGTACGTACACTGAAGCTTTCTTT. This encodes CASIRLVGTYTEAFF.

The J gene is TRBJ2-1, the V gene TRBV9, with a tentative D call TRBD1 (6 bases). Trimming removed 4 bases from V and 3 bases from J, with 14 bases in between. The CDR3 length is 15 residues. From germline, CDR1 is SGDLS and CDR2 YYNGEE. CDR3: CASSLTGHIYNEQFF. DNA of the CDR3: TGTGCCAGCAGCTTAACGGGACATATCTACAATGAGCAGTTCTTC.

This clone came up a few times. The chain recombines TRBV23-1 with TRBJ2-1, with D possibly matching TRBD2 (5 bases). TRBV23-1 is treated as an ORF (open reading frame) with a function not yet certain. The CDR3 length is 15 residues. Trimming left V 4 bases short and J 0 bases short, with 10 bases between. This CDR3 is CASSPSLSSYNEQFF. The CDR3 DNA follows: TGCGCCAGCAGTCCTAGCCTGAGCTCCTACAATGAGCAGTTCTTC.

The genes are TRBV4-3 and TRBJ1-2; D not certain. This CDR3 is 14 amino acids long. Germline V CDR1 and CDR2: LGHNA, YSLEER. Trimming removed 4 bases from V and 4 bases from J, with 13 bases in between. The CDR3 loop is CASSREARTYGYTF. CDR3 nucleotides: TGCGCCAGCAGCCGGGAGGCCCGAACCTATGGCTACACCTTC.

In DNA form, the CDR3 reads TGTGCCAGCAGCCAAGGGGGAGCGTCGGGTTCACCCCTCCACTTT. It specifies CASSQGGASGSPLHF. The chain is built from TRBV3-1 (or the pseudogene TRBV3-2) and TRBJ1-6; no definite D call. There are 15 residues in the CDR3. Looked up from germline, CDR1 is LGHDT and CDR2 is YNNKEL (reference sequence). Trimming left V 1 base short and J 9 bases short, with 13 bases between.

The V gene is TRBV6-5, the J gene TRBJ2-5; tentative D call: TRBD2 (7 bases). There are 16 residues in the CDR3. V was shortened by 3 bases and J by 1 base, with 15 bases between the two germline ends. Germline CDR1 MNHEY, CDR2 SVGAGI. This CDR3 reads CASSYFRGAVQETQYF. In DNA, the CDR3 is TGTGCCAGCAGTTATTTCCGGGGGGCTGTCCAAGAGACCCAGTACTTC.

This clone was counted a single time. The chain has TRBV7-8 and TRBJ2-2; D is uncertain. Trimming pared 3 bases from V and 6 bases from J, leaving 14 bases between. This CDR3 comprises 15 residues. Germline V CDR1 and CDR2: SGHVS, FQNEAQ. This chain's CDR3 is CASSFKYSEAGELFF. The CDR3 DNA sequence: TGTGCCAGCAGCTTTAAATATTCCGAGGCCGGGGAGCTGTTTTTT.

This clone was counted only a few times. The chain joins TRBV6-5 to TRBJ1-1; D is perhaps TRBD1 (6 bases). CDR3 length: 13 amino acids. Germline V gives CDR1 MNHEY, CDR2 SVGAGI. Between the trimmed V and J ends, which lost 2 bases and 4 bases, there was a span of 8 bases. Here the CDR3 reads CASSYTGSTEAFF. The CDR3 DNA reads TGTGCCAGCAGTTACACAGGGAGCACTGAAGCTTTCTTT.

This clone was seen a single time. V usage is TRBV19 and J usage is TRBJ2-7, with a possible D match to TRBD1 (6 bases). The CDR3 consists of 12 residues. The V end was cut by 10 bases, the J end by 8 bases, with 18 bases between. CDR1 and CDR2 from the germline V gene are LNHDA and SQIVND (reference sequence). The CDR3 spells CATLGTGSQQYF. The CDR3 DNA follows: TGTGCCACCCTAGGTACAGGGTCACAGCAGTACTTC. Supplemented by reference TRBV19 and TRBJ2-7, the full variable domain reads DGGITQSPKYLFRKEGQNVTLSCEQNLNHDAMYWYRQDPGQGLRLIYYSQIVNDFQKGDIAEGYSVSREKKESFPLTVTSAQKNPTAFYLCATLGTGSQQYFGPGTRLTVT.

This clone has just a few counts. J is TRBJ1-4 and V is TRBV27; unclear D gene. V was shortened by 1 base and J by 6 bases, with 6 bases between the two germline ends. This CDR3 has 13 residues. Germline CDR1 is MNHEY and CDR2 is SMNVEV (reference sequence). Here the CDR3 DNA reads TGTGCCAGCAGTTTATACACAGATGAAAAACTGTTTTTT. It encodes CASSLYTDEKLFF.

This CDR3 reads CASSPQGNYGYTF. The CDR3, as DNA: TGTGCCAGCAGTCCACAGGGGAACTATGGCTACACCTTC. The V call is TRBV6-6, the J call TRBJ1-2; TRBD1 aligns across 7 bases. With 5 bases clipped from V and 2 bases from J, the junction kept 2 bases outside the gene matches. This CDR3 is 13 amino acids long. The germline V gene encodes CDR1 MNHNY and CDR2 SVGAGI (reference sequence).

In its sample, this clone was seen once. The chain couples TRBV7-9 to TRBJ1-1; D may be TRBD1 (5 bases). V gave up 5 bases and J gave up 1 base, with 8 bases separating them. Germline-derived CDR1 and CDR2 are SEHNR and FQNEAQ (reference sequence). The CDR3 extends over 13 amino acids. CDR3 amino acids: CASSLDRNTEAFF. CDR3 sequence (DNA): TGTGCCAGCAGCCTAGACAGGAACACTGAAGCTTTCTTT.

V is TRBV7-6 and J is TRBJ2-7, with 10 bases lining up with TRBD1. This CDR3 comprises 15 residues. V shed 6 bases, J shed 4 bases, and the junction held 9 bases outside the gene matches. Per germline, CDR1 SGHVS and CDR2 FNYEAQ. The CDR3 sequence is CASRTRQGAGYEQYF. The CDR3 DNA reads as TGTGCCAGCAGAACGCGACAGGGGGCAGGATACGAGCAGTACTTC. Full variable domain (remainder filled in from reference TRBV7-6 and TRBJ2-7): GAGVSQSPRYKVTKRGQDVALRCDPISGHVSLYWYRQALGQGPEFLTYFNYEAQQDKSGLPNDRFSAERPEGSISTLTIQRTEQRDSAMYRCASRTRQGAGYEQYFGPGTRLTVT.

The V and J genes are TRBV5-4 and TRBJ2-3; D ambiguous. Per germline, CDR1 SGHNT and CDR2 YYREEE (reference sequence). The CDR3 sequence is 15 residues long. V lost 0 bases and J 0 bases, leaving 8 bases between the germline ends. In nucleotides, the CDR3 is TGTGCCAGCAGCTTGGCCTCGCGGAGCACAGATACGCAGTATTTT. Protein sequence: CASSLASRSTDTQYF.

This rearrangement joins TRBV5-1 to TRBJ1-1, with a tentative D call TRBD1 (6 bases). V gave up 6 bases and J gave up 0 bases, with 12 bases separating them. The CDR3 is 14 residues long. CDR1 is SGHRS, CDR2 YFSETQ, per germline. CDR3 nucleotides: TGCGCCAGCAACCCAACAGGGATGAACACTGAAGCTTTCTTT. Its protein product is CASNPTGMNTEAFF.

This chain uses TRBV2 with TRBJ1-5; 7 bases line up with TRBD1. Germline assignment: CDR1 SNHLY and CDR2 FYNNEI. Trimming removed 3 bases from V and 5 bases from J; junction bases left unmatched: 7. The CDR3 has 15 amino acids. The CDR3 DNA reads TGTGCCAGCAGTGATCGAGACAGGGTAGATCAGCCCCAGCATTTT. Translated, it gives CASSDRDRVDQPQHF.